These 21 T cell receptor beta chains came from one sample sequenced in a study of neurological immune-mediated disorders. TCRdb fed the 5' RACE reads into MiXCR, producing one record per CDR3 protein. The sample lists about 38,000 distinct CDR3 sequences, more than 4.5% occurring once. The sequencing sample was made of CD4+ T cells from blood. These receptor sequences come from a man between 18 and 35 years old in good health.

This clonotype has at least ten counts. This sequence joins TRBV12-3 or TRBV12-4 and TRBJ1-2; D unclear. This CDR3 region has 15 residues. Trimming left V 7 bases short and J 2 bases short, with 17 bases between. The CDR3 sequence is CASTPVSGANYGYTF. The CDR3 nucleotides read TGTGCCAGCACCCCAGTCTCTGGCGCCAACTATGGCTACACCTTC.

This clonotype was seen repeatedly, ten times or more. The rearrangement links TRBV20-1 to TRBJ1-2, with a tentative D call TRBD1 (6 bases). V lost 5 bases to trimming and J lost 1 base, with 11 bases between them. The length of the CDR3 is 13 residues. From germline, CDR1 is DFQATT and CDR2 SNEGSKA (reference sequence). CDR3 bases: TGCAGTGCTCTGGACAGCTTTAACTATGGCTACACCTTC. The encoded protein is CSALDSFNYGYTF.

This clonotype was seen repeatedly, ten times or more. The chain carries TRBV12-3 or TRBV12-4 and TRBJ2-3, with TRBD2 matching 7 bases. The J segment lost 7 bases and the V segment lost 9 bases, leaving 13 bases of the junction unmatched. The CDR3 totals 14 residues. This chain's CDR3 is CASSGGGLVNTQYF. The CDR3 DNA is TGTGCCAGTTCCGGCGGGGGACTGGTTAATACGCAGTATTTT.

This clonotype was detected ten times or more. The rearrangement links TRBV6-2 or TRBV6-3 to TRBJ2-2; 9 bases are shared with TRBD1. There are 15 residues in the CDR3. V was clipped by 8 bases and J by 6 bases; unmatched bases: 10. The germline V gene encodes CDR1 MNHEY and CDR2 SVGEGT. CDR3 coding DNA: TGTGCCAGCGCCACTACAGGGGGCGTTTCCGGGGAGCTGTTTTTT. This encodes CASATTGGVSGELFF.

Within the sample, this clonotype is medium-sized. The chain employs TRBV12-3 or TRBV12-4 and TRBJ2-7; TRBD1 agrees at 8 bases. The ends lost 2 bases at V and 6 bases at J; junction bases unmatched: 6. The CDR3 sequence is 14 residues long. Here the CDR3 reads CASSLPDREGEQYF. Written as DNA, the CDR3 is TGTGCCAGCAGTTTACCGGACAGGGAAGGCGAGCAGTACTTC.

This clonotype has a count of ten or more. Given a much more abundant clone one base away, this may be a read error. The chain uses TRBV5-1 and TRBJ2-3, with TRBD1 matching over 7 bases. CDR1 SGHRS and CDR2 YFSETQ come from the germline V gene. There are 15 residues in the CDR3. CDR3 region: CTSQRAGTGTDTQYF. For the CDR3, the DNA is TGCACCAGCCAGAGGGCCGGGACAGGCACAGATACGCAGTATTTT.

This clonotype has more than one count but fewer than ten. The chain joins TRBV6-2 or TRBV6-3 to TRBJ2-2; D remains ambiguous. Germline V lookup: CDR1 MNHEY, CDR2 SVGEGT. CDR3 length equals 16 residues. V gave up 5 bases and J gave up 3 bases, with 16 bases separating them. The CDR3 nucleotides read TGTGCCAGCAGTCGAAACAGAAGAGCGTACACCGGGGAGCTGTTTTTT. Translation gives CASSRNRRAYTGELFF.

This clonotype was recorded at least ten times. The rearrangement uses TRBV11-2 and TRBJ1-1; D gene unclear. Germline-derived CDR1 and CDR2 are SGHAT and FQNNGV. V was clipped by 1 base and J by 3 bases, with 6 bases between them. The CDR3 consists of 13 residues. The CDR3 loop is CASSLVFDTEAFF. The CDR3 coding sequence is TGTGCCAGCAGCTTAGTTTTCGACACTGAAGCTTTCTTT.

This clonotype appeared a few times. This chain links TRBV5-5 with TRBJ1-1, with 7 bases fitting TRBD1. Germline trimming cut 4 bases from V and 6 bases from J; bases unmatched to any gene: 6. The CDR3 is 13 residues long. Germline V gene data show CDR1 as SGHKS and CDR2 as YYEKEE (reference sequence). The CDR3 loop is CASSTQGDAEAFF. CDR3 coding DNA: TGTGCCAGCAGCACTCAGGGGGATGCTGAAGCTTTCTTT.

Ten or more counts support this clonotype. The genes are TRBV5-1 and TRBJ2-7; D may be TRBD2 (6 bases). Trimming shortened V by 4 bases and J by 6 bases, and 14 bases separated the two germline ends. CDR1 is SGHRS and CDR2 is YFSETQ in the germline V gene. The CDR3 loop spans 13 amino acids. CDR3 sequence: CASSLPGGVEQYF. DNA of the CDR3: TGCGCCAGCAGCCTCCCAGGAGGGGTCGAGCAGTACTTC. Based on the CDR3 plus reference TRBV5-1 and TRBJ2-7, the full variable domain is KAGVTQTPRYLIKTRGQQVTLSCSPISGHRSVSWYQQTPGQGLQFLFEYFSETQRNKGNFPGRFSGRQFSNSRSEMNVSTLELGDSALYLCASSLPGGVEQYFGPGTRLTVT.

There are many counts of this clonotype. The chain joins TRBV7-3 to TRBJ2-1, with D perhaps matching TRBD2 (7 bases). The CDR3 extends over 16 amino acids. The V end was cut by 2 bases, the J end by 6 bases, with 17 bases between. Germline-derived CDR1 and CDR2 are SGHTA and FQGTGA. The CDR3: CASSLGSGGNSNEQFF. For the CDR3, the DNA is TGTGCCAGCAGCTTAGGTTCGGGGGGCAACTCCAATGAGCAGTTCTTC.

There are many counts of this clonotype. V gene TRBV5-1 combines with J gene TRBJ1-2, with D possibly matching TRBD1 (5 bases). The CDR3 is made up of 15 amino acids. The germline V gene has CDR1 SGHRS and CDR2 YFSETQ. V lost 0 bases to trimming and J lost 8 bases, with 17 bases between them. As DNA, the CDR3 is TGCGCCAGCAGCTTGGAACCAGGGTTCCTATGGGGCTACACCTTC. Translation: CASSLEPGFLWGYTF.

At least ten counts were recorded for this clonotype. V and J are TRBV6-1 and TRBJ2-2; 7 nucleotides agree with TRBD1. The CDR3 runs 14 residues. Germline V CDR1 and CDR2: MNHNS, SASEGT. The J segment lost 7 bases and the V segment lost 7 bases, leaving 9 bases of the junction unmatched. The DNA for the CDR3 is TGTGCCAGCAATTTACAGGGGATCGACGGGGAGCTGTTTTTT. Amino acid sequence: CASNLQGIDGELFF.

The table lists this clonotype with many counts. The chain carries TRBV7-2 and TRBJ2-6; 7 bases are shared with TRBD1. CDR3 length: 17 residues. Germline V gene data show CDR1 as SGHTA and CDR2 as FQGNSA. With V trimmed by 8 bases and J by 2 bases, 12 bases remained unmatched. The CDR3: CASGKGQSFPGANVLTF. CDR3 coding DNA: TGTGCCAGCGGAAAGGGACAGTCTTTTCCTGGGGCCAACGTCCTGACTTTC.

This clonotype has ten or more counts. The CDR3 DNA sequence: TGTGCCAGCTCACCACAGGCGGGACAGAGCTACGAGCAGTACTTC. Translating gives CASSPQAGQSYEQYF. V and J are TRBV18 and TRBJ2-7, with TRBD1 as a possible D gene (7 bases). The CDR3 is made up of 15 amino acids. Germline V gene lookup returns CDR1 KGHSH and CDR2 LQKENI. V was trimmed by 1 base and J by 3 bases, leaving 13 bases between them.

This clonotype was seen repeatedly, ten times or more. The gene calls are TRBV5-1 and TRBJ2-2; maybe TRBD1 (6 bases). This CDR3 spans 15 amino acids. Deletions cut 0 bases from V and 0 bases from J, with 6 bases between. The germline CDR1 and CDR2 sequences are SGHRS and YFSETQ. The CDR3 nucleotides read TGCGCCAGCAGCTTGGGGACAGCGAACACCGGGGAGCTGTTTTTT. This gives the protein CASSLGTANTGELFF.

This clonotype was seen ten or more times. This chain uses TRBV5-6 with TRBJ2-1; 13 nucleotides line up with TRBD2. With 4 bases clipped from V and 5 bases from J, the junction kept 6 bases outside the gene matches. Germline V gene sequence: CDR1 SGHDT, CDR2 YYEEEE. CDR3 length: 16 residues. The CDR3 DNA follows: TGTGCCAGCAGCCTCCTGGGACTAGCGGGGAACAATGAGCAGTTCTTC. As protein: CASSLLGLAGNNEQFF.

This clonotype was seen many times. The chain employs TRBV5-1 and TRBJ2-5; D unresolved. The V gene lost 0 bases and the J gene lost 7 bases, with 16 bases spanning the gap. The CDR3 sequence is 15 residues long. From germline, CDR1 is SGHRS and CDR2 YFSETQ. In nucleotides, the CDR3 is TGCGCCAGCAGCTTGGCCAAGGCTGGCGATGGGACCCAGTACTTC. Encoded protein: CASSLAKAGDGTQYF.

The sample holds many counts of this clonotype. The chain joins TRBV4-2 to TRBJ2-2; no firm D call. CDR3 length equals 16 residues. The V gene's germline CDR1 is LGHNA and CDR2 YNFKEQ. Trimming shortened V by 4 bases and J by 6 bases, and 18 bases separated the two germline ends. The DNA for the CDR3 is TGTGCCAGCAGCCTGGAAGTCTCGGGCCGGCCCGGGGAGCTGTTTTTT. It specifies CASSLEVSGRPGELFF.

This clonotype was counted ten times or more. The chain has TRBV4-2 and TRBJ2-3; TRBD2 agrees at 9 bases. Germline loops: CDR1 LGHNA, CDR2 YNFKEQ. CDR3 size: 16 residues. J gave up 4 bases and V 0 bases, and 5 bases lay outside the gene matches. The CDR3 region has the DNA TGTGCCAGCAGCCAAGATAATAGCGGGGGTTCAGATACGCAGTATTTT. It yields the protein CASSQDNSGGSDTQYF.

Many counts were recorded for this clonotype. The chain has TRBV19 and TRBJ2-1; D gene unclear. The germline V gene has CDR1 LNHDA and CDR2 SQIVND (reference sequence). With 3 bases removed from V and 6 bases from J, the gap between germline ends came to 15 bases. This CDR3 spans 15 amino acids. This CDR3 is CASSIRAANLNEQFF. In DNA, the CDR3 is TGTGCCAGTAGTATTCGGGCAGCGAACCTCAATGAGCAGTTCTTC.